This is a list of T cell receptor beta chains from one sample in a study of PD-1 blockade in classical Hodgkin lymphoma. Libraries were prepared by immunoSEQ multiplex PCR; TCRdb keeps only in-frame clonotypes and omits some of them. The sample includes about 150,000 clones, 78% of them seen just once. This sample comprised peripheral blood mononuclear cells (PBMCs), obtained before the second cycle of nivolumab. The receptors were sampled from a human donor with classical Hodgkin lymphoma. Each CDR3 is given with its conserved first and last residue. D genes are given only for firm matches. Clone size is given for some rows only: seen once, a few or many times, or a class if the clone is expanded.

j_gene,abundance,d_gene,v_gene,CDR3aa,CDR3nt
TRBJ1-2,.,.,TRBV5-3,CARSFGGPWGYTF,TGTGCCAGAAGCTTCGGGGGGCCCTGGGGCTACACCTTC
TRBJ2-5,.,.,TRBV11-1,CASSLAVGETQYF,TGTGCCAGCAGCTTAGCAGTAGGAGAGACCCAGTACTTC
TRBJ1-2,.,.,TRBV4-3,CASGTGNGYTF,TGCGCCAGCGGAACAGGGAACGGCTACACCTTC
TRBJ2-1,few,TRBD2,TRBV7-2,CASSHWSGSWNEQFF,TGTGCCAGCAGCCACTGGAGCGGGAGTTGGAATGAGCAGTTCTTC
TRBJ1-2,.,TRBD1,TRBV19,CASSTTGNYGYTF,TGTGCCAGTAGTACGACAGGGAACTATGGCTACACCTTC
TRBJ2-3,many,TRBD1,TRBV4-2,CASSQDQDTGQGTDTQYF,TGTGCCAGCAGCCAAGATCAGGATACGGGACAGGGAACAGATACGCAGTATTTT
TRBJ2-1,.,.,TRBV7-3,CASSLKALTLTYNEQFF,TGTGCCAGCAGCTTAAAGGCTCTAACTCTAACCTACAATGAGCAGTTCTTC
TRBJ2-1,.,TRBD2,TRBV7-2,CASSRPGLAVISSYNEQFF,TGTGCCAGCAGCCGACCGGGACTAGCGGTTATAAGCTCCTACAATGAGCAGTTCTTC
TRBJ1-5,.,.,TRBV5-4,CASSLAGHGNQPQHF,TGTGCCAGCAGCTTGGCCGGTCACGGCAATCAGCCCCAGCATTTT
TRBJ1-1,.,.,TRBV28,CASSSLDSMNTEAFF,TGTGCCAGCAGTTCGTTAGACAGCATGAACACTGAAGCTTTCTTT
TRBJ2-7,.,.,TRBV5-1,CASSLEGVGVAYEQYF,TGCGCCAGCAGCTTGGAAGGAGTGGGGGTTGCATACGAGCAGTACTTC
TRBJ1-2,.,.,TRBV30,CALNGYTF,TGTGCCTTGAATGGCTACACCTTC
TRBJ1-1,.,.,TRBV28,CASSPPREGTEAFF,TGTGCCAGCAGTCCCCCGCGGGAAGGTACTGAAGCTTTCTTT